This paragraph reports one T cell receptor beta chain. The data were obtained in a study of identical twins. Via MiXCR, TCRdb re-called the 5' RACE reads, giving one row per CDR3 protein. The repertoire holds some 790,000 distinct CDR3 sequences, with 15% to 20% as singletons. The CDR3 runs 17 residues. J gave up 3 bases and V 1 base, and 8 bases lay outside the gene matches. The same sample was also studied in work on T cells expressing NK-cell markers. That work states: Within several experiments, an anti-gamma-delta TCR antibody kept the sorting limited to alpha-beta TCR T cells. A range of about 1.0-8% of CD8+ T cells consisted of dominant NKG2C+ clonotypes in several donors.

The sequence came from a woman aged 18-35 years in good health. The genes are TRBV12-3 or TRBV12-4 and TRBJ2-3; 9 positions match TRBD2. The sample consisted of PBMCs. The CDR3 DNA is TGTGCCAGCAGTTTAGTGATCCCTAGCGGGACTACAGATACGCAGTATTTT. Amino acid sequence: CASSLVIPSGTTDTQYF.